Sequencing of this T cell receptor (beta chain) was carried out in a study of T cell clones after liver transplantation. Study at large: TCRbeta sequencing after a pre-transplant mixed lymphocyte reaction identified graft-donor-reactive clones, later tracked in post-transplant blood. Apart from three HCV-positive recipients, transplants were for non-autoimmune, non-viral reasons. Study-wide findings and caveats: Graft donor-reactive T cells may have migrated into the graft rather than being deleted.

As for this clone: The antigen is unknown.

V lost 4 bases and J 3 bases, leaving 7 bases between the germline ends. Germline loops: CDR1 SGHVS, CDR2 FQNEAQ. CDR3 length: 12 residues. Some clones are missing from TCRdb's copy, which holds only in-frame ones; the method was immunoSEQ multiplex PCR. The table records about 19,000 clones, around 90% of them present only once. Sample: CD8+ T cells from blood, taken before liver transplant. This chain joins TRBV7-8 and TRBJ2-7, with a possible D match to TRBD1 (5 bases). The origin of this receptor is a human donor who received a liver transplant. CDR3 sequence: CASSSTGYEQYF. CDR3 sequence (DNA): TGTGCCAGCAGCTCCACAGGCTACGAGCAGTACTTC.